One sample yielded the 13 T cell receptor beta chains listed below, sequenced in a study of T cell changes during pregnancy in multiple sclerosis. Sequencing used immunoSEQ multiplex PCR; TCRdb keeps in-frame clones, though not all of them. The data show about 67,000 clones, with more than 85% seen just once and around 1.4% held by the top ten. The material was peripheral blood, obtained in the second trimester of pregnancy. The receptors derive from a female donor with multiple sclerosis, enrolled in a pregnancy study.

The gene calls are TRBV19 and TRBJ2-1, with 10 bases matching TRBD2. Germline lookup yields CDR1 LNHDA and CDR2 SQIVND (reference sequence). J was trimmed by 15 bases and V by 8 bases; bases with no gene match: 4. The CDR3 has 10 residues. For the CDR3, the DNA is TGTGCCAGTGGGCTAGCGGGAGTGTTCTTC. Translation: CASGLAGVFF.

This sequence joins TRBV7-2 and TRBJ2-7, with D possibly TRBD1 on 6 matching bases. The germline V gene encodes CDR1 SGHTA and CDR2 FQGNSA. The length of the CDR3 is 13 residues. The ends were cut back, 3 bases at V and 4 bases at J, with 10 bases in the middle. The CDR3 loop is CASSFSTGYEQYF. For the CDR3, the DNA is TGTGCCAGCAGCTTTTCGACAGGATACGAGCAGTACTTC.

In this sample, this clone turned up once. J is TRBJ2-7 and V is TRBV19; 10 positions match TRBD2. The germline CDR1 and CDR2 sequences are LNHDA and SQIVND (reference sequence). This CDR3 spans 15 amino acids. V lost 6 bases and J lost 2; bases outside the gene matches: 7. This CDR3 reads CASSRWTSGAYEQYF. The CDR3 DNA follows: TGTGCCAGTAGCAGATGGACTAGCGGCGCCTACGAGCAGTACTTC.

The chain has TRBV18 and TRBJ2-3; 9 nucleotides agree with TRBD2. From germline, CDR1 is KGHSH and CDR2 LQKENI. V trimming: 2 bases; J trimming: 0 bases; junction bases outside the gene matches: 6. This CDR3 is built from 17 residues. The CDR3 nucleotides read TGTGCCAGCTCACCAGTTAGCGGGGGCCTTAGCACAGATACGCAGTATTTT. Encoded protein: CASSPVSGGLSTDTQYF.

The chain has TRBV5-6 and TRBJ2-3, with D hard to call. The CDR3 totals 12 residues. Germline V gene data show CDR1 as SGHDT and CDR2 as YYEEEE. With 1 base removed from V and 5 bases from J, the gap between germline ends came to 5 bases. This CDR3 is CASSLYIDTQYF. The CDR3 region has the DNA TGTGCCAGCAGCTTGTATATAGATACGCAGTATTTT.

DNA of the CDR3: TGTGCCAGTAGTATAGATCTAGGCTCCTGGGTATGGGGAGCAGATACGCAGTATTTT. Translated: CASSIDLGSWVWGADTQYF. The chain has TRBV19 and TRBJ2-3, with D tentatively TRBD2 (5 bases). Germline V gene data show CDR1 as LNHDA and CDR2 as SQIVND (reference sequence). The CDR3 consists of 19 residues. V was shortened by 0 bases and J by 4 bases, with 23 bases between the two germline ends.

V gene TRBV11-2 combines with J gene TRBJ2-2, with a weak D call TRBD2 (5 bases). Deletions cut 5 bases from V and 8 bases from J, with 12 bases between. Germline CDR1 is SGHAT and CDR2 is FQNNGV. CDR3 size: 13 residues. In DNA, the CDR3 is TGTGCCAGCAGCCTTACGGGGATGGGGGAGCTGTTTTTT. Translating gives CASSLTGMGELFF.

The V gene is TRBV7-2, the J gene TRBJ2-5; perhaps TRBD2 as D (6 bases). Germline values: CDR1 SGHTA, CDR2 FQGNSA. Trimming took off 4 bases at V and 5 bases at J, with 17 bases between the two ends. The CDR3 has 15 amino acids. CDR3 region: CASSSSTGGYETQYF. DNA of the CDR3: TGTGCCAGCAGCTCCTCCACAGGAGGGTACGAGACCCAGTACTTC.

The V gene is TRBV6-5, the J gene TRBJ1-5; the D is unclear. Trimming removed 0 bases at V and 2 bases at J, with 8 bases between. The CDR3 covers 15 residues. Germline CDR1 MNHEY, CDR2 SVGAGI. The CDR3 loop reads CASSYSLRGNQPQHF. The CDR3 DNA sequence: TGTGCCAGCAGTTACTCGCTCCGGGGCAATCAGCCCCAGCATTTT.

DNA for the CDR3: TGCAGCGTTGGGCAGGGCGGCGATCAGCCCCAGCATTTT. It encodes CSVGQGGDQPQHF. This chain uses TRBV29-1 with TRBJ1-5; D possibly corresponds to TRBD1 (5 bases). Trimming took off 4 bases at V and 5 bases at J, with 12 bases between the two ends. The germline V gene has CDR1 SQVTM and CDR2 ANQGSEA. The CDR3 consists of 13 residues.

The V call is TRBV29-1, the J call TRBJ2-5; D unresolved. The CDR3 loop spans 13 amino acids. Trimming took off 0 bases at V and 1 base at J, with 6 bases between the two ends. The germline V gene encodes CDR1 SQVTM and CDR2 ANQGSEA. CDR3 region: CSVEDRVQETQYF. The CDR3 DNA reads as TGCAGCGTTGAAGATCGCGTCCAAGAGACCCAGTACTTC.

The chain carries TRBV9 and TRBJ1-2, with 7 bases matching TRBD1. CDR3 length: 15 residues. The V segment lost 4 bases and the J segment 10 bases; nucleotides outside the gene matches: 16. Germline V gene sequence: CDR1 SGDLS, CDR2 YYNGEE. The CDR3 DNA follows: TGTGCCAGCAGCCTTTCCTCCGGGACAGCTTTGTTCTACACCTTC. Protein: CASSLSSGTALFYTF. Using reference TRBV9 and TRBJ1-2 for the parts outside the CDR3, the full variable domain is DSGVTQTPKHLITATGQRVTLRCSPRSGDLSVYWYQQSLDQGLQFLIQYYNGEERAKGNILERFSAQQFPDLHSELNLSSLELGDSALYFCASSLSSGTALFYTFGSGTRLTVV.

The rearrangement links TRBV9 to TRBJ2-3; D gene uncertain. Germline values: CDR1 SGDLS, CDR2 YYNGEE. Trimming pared 2 bases from V and 6 bases from J, leaving 13 bases between. The CDR3 totals 14 residues. CDR3 nucleotide sequence: TGTGCCAGCAGCGTGCAACTGGAAGCGGATACGCAGTATTTT. The encoded protein is CASSVQLEADTQYF.